These 20 T cell receptor beta chains came from one sample sequenced in a study of cytomegalovirus exposure and HLA in healthy donors. The repertoire was sequenced with immunoSEQ multiplex PCR; TCRdb's copy has only in-frame clones and lacks some. Of fewer than 120,000 clones in the sample, over 85% were seen once. The specimen sequenced was PBMCs. The receptors originated from a woman aged 18 to 35 in good health and CMV-seronegative.

The rearrangement joins TRBV27 to TRBJ2-7, with no clear D. This CDR3 has 11 amino acids. The germline V and J ends were trimmed by 5 bases and 2 bases, with 4 bases remaining between them. Germline V gene lookup returns CDR1 MNHEY and CDR2 SMNVEV (reference sequence). The CDR3 spells CASSPTYEQYF. The CDR3 nucleotides are TGTGCCAGCAGTCCCACCTACGAGCAGTACTTC.

The chain carries TRBV7-3 and TRBJ2-3, with TRBD1 matching 8 bases. This CDR3 comprises 15 residues. Trimming cost V 4 bases and J 0 bases; bases outside gene matches: 3. In germline, CDR1 is SGHTA, CDR2 FQGTGA. The DNA of the CDR3 is TGTGCCAGCAGCTCAGGACAGGGCAGCACAGATACGCAGTATTTT. It yields the protein CASSSGQGSTDTQYF.

The gene calls are TRBV6-5 and TRBJ1-1; tentative D call: TRBD1 (6 bases). V gave up 6 bases and J gave up 4 bases, with 18 bases separating them. This CDR3 spans 15 amino acids. Per germline, CDR1 MNHEY and CDR2 SVGAGI. CDR3 sequence (DNA): TGTGCCAGCAGCCAAACTACAGGGATGGCCACTGAAGCTTTCTTT. It translates to CASSQTTGMATEAFF.

Here the CDR3 reads CASSSRGRMNTEAFF. The CDR3, as DNA: TGTGCCAGCAGTTCCCGAGGCAGAATGAACACTGAAGCTTTCTTT. The chain has TRBV27 and TRBJ1-1; D unclear. V lost 4 bases to trimming and J lost 0 bases, with 12 bases between them. Per germline, CDR1 MNHEY and CDR2 SMNVEV (reference sequence). This CDR3 comprises 15 residues.

This chain uses TRBV4-3 with TRBJ2-5; no definite D call. The CDR3 runs to 17 residues. Germline V gives CDR1 LGHNA, CDR2 YSLEER. V was cut by 0 bases and J by 1 base, with 15 bases left in between. The CDR3 region is CASSQDRWQAIQETQYF. CDR3 coding DNA: TGCGCCAGCAGCCAAGATCGGTGGCAGGCCATCCAAGAGACCCAGTACTTC.

This sequence joins TRBV2 and TRBJ2-1; 12 bases line up with TRBD2. The J segment lost 7 bases and the V segment lost 7 bases, leaving 5 bases of the junction unmatched. Germline CDR1 SNHLY, CDR2 FYNNEI. This CDR3 is 14 amino acids long. The CDR3 region has the DNA TGTGCCAGCAAGTATACTAGCGGGAGGAATGAGCAGTTCTTC. Its protein product is CASKYTSGRNEQFF.

The chain combines TRBV5-1 with TRBJ2-1, with TRBD2 identical over 10 bases. This CDR3 contains 15 residues. Germline V gene data show CDR1 as SGHRS and CDR2 as YFSETQ. The trim removed 3 bases at V and 10 bases at J, leaving 10 bases unmatched. Here the CDR3 DNA reads TGCGCCAGCAGCTCCCAGGGGACTAGCGATGAGGAGCAGTTCTTC. Protein product: CASSSQGTSDEEQFF.

The rearrangement joins TRBV28 to TRBJ1-2; TRBD1 is a possible D gene (5 bases). V shed 5 bases and J shed 5 bases, with 18 bases lying between them. CDR3 length equals 15 residues. CDR1 and CDR2 (germline): MDHEN, SYDVKM. This CDR3 is CASSPASAGKYGYTF. The CDR3 coding sequence is TGTGCCAGCAGTCCCGCGTCTGCAGGGAAGTATGGCTACACCTTC.

The chain links TRBV27 to TRBJ1-5, with D possibly matching TRBD1 (6 bases). The CDR3 spans 13 residues. V gave up 6 bases and J gave up 4 bases, with 10 bases separating them. Per germline, CDR1 MNHEY and CDR2 SMNVEV (reference sequence). The CDR3, as DNA: TGTGCCAGCAGAATAACAGGGAATCAGCCCCAGCATTTT. This translates into CASRITGNQPQHF.

This clone was observed once. The CDR3 DNA reads as TGTGCCAGCAGTGAGTCTGTTCTAGCGGACAGCACAGATACGCAGTATTTT. It specifies CASSESVLADSTDTQYF. This chain connects TRBV6-4 to TRBJ2-3, with 7 bases matching TRBD2. Trimming took 3 bases from V and 0 from J; bases not matched to a gene: 9. The CDR3 consists of 17 residues. Germline-derived CDR1 and CDR2 are MRHNA and SNTAGT.

The chain uses TRBV28 and TRBJ2-3, with TRBD2 matching 7 bases. The CDR3 sequence is 14 residues long. Per the germline V gene, CDR1 is MDHEN and CDR2 is SYDVKM. V lost 8 bases and J lost 2; bases outside the gene matches: 7. The CDR3 region is CASLSGTHTDTQYF. CDR3 in DNA: TGTGCCAGCCTCAGCGGGACCCACACAGATACGCAGTATTTT.

The V call is TRBV27, the J call TRBJ1-2; maybe TRBD1 (6 bases). The CDR3 loop spans 14 amino acids. Germline V lookup: CDR1 MNHEY, CDR2 SMNVEV (reference sequence). V gave up 3 bases and J gave up 5 bases, with 13 bases separating them. The CDR3 nucleotides read TGTGCCAGCAGTTTTGGGGGGGCAGGTTATGGCTACACCTTC. Amino acids: CASSFGGAGYGYTF.

V usage is TRBV30 and J usage is TRBJ2-7, with TRBD1 matching over 10 bases. Trimming removed 2 bases from V and 5 bases from J; junction bases left unmatched: 3. This CDR3 has 13 residues. Germline V lookup: CDR1 GTSNPN, CDR2 SVGIG (reference sequence). CDR3 amino acids: CAWSLTGGDEQYF. CDR3 sequence (DNA): TGTGCCTGGAGTTTGACAGGGGGCGACGAGCAGTACTTC. Combining the CDR3 with reference TRBV30 and TRBJ2-7 gives the whole variable domain SQTIHQWPATLVQPVGSPLSLECTVEGTSNPNLYWYRQAAGRGLQLLFYSVGIGQISSEVPQNLSASRPQDRQFILSSKKLLLSDSGFYLCAWSLTGGDEQYFGPGTRLTVT.

The chain is built from TRBV6-5 and TRBJ1-1; 8 nucleotides agree with TRBD1. The V segment lost 7 bases and the J segment 5 bases; nucleotides outside the gene matches: 12. Germline V gene data show CDR1 as MNHEY and CDR2 as SVGAGI. CDR3 size: 15 residues. The CDR3: CASNLAGGAGTEAFF. CDR3 sequence (DNA): TGTGCCAGCAACCTGGCAGGGGGCGCCGGAACTGAAGCTTTCTTT.

The table lists this clone with a count of one. The chain couples TRBV19 to TRBJ2-1; D possibly corresponds to TRBD2 (5 bases). V was shortened by 7 bases and J by 7 bases, with 20 bases between the two germline ends. The CDR3 runs 15 residues. Germline V gene sequence: CDR1 LNHDA, CDR2 SQIVND (reference sequence). As DNA, the CDR3 is TGTGCCAGTAACCAACCGGGATTTGAACGAAATGAGCAGTTCTTC. Protein: CASNQPGFERNEQFF.

The V and J genes are TRBV6-6 and TRBJ2-3; tentative D call: TRBD2 (5 bases). CDR1 and CDR2 (germline): MNHNY, SVGAGI (reference sequence). The CDR3 covers 13 residues. V lost 7 bases, J lost 2 bases, and 10 bases lay in between. CDR3 residues: CASTRGYTDTQYF. In nucleotides, the CDR3 is TGTGCCAGCACACGGGGATACACAGATACGCAGTATTTT.

The gene calls are TRBV4-1 and TRBJ2-1; no reliable D call. The CDR3 is 12 residues long. V lost 0 bases to trimming and J lost 10 bases, with 7 bases between them. CDR1 is MGHRA, CDR2 YSYEKL, per germline. The CDR3 DNA sequence: TGCGCCAGCAGCCAAGAGTCCCGGGAGCAGTTCTTC. This gives the protein CASSQESREQFF.

The chain carries TRBV6-5 and TRBJ1-1, with 7 bases matching TRBD1. The V gene's germline CDR1 is MNHEY and CDR2 SVGAGI. With V trimmed by 5 bases and J by 4 bases, 7 bases remained unmatched. The CDR3 covers 14 residues. The CDR3 sequence is CASSLTPGGTEAFF. For the CDR3, the DNA is TGTGCCAGCAGTCTCACCCCAGGGGGCACTGAAGCTTTCTTT.

The J gene is TRBJ1-5, the V gene TRBV27, with D unresolved. CDR1 is MNHEY, CDR2 SMNVEV, per germline (reference sequence). V gave up 3 bases and J gave up 4 bases, with 10 bases separating them. CDR3 length equals 14 residues. This CDR3 reads CASSLGAANQPQHF. In DNA, the CDR3 is TGTGCCAGCAGTTTGGGAGCAGCGAATCAGCCCCAGCATTTT.

The CDR3: CASRGQGSEKLFF. In DNA form, the CDR3 reads TGTGCCAGCAGGGGACAGGGGTCTGAAAAACTGTTTTTT. The genes are TRBV6-4 and TRBJ1-4; 10 bases fit TRBD1. CDR3 length equals 13 residues. Germline CDR1 reads MRHNA; CDR2 reads SNTAGT. The V segment lost 6 bases and the J segment 7 bases; nucleotides outside the gene matches: 2.